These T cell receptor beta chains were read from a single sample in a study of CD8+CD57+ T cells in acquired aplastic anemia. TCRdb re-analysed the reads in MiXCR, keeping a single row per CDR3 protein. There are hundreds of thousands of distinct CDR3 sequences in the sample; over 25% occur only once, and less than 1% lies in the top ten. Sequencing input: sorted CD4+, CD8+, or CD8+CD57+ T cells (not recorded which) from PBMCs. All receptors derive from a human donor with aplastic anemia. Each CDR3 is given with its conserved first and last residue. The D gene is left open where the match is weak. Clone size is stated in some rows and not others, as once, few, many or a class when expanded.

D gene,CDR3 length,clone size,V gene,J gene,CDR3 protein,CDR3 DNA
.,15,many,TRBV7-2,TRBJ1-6,CASSLMGGDNSPLHF,TGTGCCAGCAGCTTAATGGGAGGGGATAATTCACCCCTCCACTTT
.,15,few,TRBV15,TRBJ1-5,CATSRDPGSNQPQHF,TGTGCCACCAGCAGAGATCCGGGTAGCAATCAGCCCCAGCATTTT
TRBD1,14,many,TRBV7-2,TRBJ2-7,CASSRDRGPYEQYF,TGTGCCAGCAGCCGGGACAGGGGACCCTACGAGCAGTACTTC
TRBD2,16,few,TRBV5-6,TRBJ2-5,CASRTGLAGGQETQYF,TGTGCCAGCAGGACGGGACTAGCGGGAGGCCAAGAGACCCAGTACTTC
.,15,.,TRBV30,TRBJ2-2,CAWSVTRGGTGELFF,TGTGCCTGGAGTGTAACGAGGGGTGGAACCGGGGAGCTGTTTTTT
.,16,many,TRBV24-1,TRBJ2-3,CATSDSRTPITDTQYF,TGTGCCACCAGTGATTCCCGAACCCCCATCACAGATACGCAGTATTTT
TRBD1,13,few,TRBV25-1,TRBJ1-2,CASLGGQGYGYTF,TGTGCCAGTCTCGGCGGACAGGGCTATGGCTACACCTTC
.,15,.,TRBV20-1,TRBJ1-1,CSLVNIPGWGTEAFF,TGCAGCCTCGTAAATATACCCGGTTGGGGCACTGAAGCTTTCTTT
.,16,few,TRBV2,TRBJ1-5,CASSPTGTASNQPQHF,TGTGCCAGCAGTCCAACCGGGACGGCTAGCAATCAGCCCCAGCATTTT
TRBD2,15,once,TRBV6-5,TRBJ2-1,CASTKTSGNYNEQFF,TGTGCCAGCACCAAAACTAGCGGTAACTACAATGAGCAGTTCTTC
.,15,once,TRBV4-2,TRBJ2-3,CASSQERWSTDTQYF,TGTGCCAGCAGCCAAGAGAGATGGAGCACAGATACGCAGTATTTT
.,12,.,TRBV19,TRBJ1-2,CAWSRILRGYTF,TGTGCCTGGAGTAGGATCCTTCGTGGCTACACCTTC
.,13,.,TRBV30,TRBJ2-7,CAWRPRRLVEQYF,TGTGCCTGGAGACCGCGACGGCTAGTGGAGCAGTACTTC
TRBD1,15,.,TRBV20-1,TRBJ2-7,CSARGSGTDSYEQYF,TGCAGTGCTAGAGGTTCGGGGACAGACTCGTACGAGCAGTACTTC
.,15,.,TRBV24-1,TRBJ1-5,CASSQTSRGNQPQHF,TGTGCCAGCAGTCAAACTTCCAGGGGCAATCAGCCCCAGCATTTT
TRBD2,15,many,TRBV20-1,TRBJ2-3,CSASVSGGIGDTQYF,TGCAGTGCTAGTGTCAGCGGGGGGATCGGAGATACGCAGTATTTT
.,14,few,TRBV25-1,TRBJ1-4,CASSEVGKTEKLFF,TGTGCCAGCAGTGAAGTGGGCAAAACGGAAAAACTGTTTTTT
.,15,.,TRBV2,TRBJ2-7,CASSVPGRNIYEQYF,TGTGCCAGCAGTGTACCGGGACGGAACATCTACGAGCAGTACTTC
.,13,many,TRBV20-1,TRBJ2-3,CSATLGRPDTQYF,TGCAGTGCTACCCTTGGCCGTCCAGATACGCAGTATTTT
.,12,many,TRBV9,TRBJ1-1,CASRGGNTEAFF,TGTGCCAGCAGGGGGGGGAACACTGAAGCTTTCTTT
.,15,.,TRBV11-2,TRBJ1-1,CASSLIPTTNTEAFF,TGTGCCAGCAGCTTAATTCCGACAACGAACACTGAAGCTTTCTTT
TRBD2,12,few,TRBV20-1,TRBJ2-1,CSAILAGNEQFF,TGCAGTGCTATACTAGCGGGGAATGAGCAGTTCTTC
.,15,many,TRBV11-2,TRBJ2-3,CASSSQGGGTDTQYF,TGTGCCAGCAGCTCACAGGGAGGAGGCACAGATACGCAGTATTTT
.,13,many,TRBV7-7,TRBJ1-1,CARTTPGAIEAFF,TGTGCTAGAACCACCCCCGGGGCGATTGAAGCTTTCTTT
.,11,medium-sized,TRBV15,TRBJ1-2,CATSSTWGYTF,TGTGCCACCAGCAGTACTTGGGGCTACACCTTC
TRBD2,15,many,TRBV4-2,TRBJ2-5,CASSQELAGVTAQYF,TGTGCCAGCAGCCAAGAACTAGCGGGAGTTACGGCCCAGTACTTC
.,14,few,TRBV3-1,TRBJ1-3,CASSQETRQDPVHF,TGTGCCAGCAGCCAAGAAACACGACAGGACCCTGTCCATTTT
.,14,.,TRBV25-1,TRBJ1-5,CASRSDRKNQPQHF,TGTGCCAGCAGAAGCGACAGGAAAAATCAGCCCCAGCATTTT
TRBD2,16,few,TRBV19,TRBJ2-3,CASNRRGGKGTDTQYF,TGTGCCAGTAATCGGCGGGGGGGCAAGGGCACAGATACGCAGTATTTT
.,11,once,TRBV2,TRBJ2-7,CASSFRYERYF,TGTGCCAGCAGTTTTAGGTACGAGCGGTACTTC
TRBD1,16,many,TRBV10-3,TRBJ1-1,CAITRDRPGLNTEAFF,TGTGCCATCACTAGGGACAGACCCGGCCTAAACACTGAAGCTTTCTTT
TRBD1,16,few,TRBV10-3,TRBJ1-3,CAISVLQGAGGNTIYF,TGTGCCATCAGTGTATTACAGGGGGCGGGAGGAAACACCATATATTTT
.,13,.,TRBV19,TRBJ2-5,CASRDPFGWAQYF,TGTGCCAGTAGGGACCCCTTCGGTTGGGCCCAGTACTTC
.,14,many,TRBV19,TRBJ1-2,CASISRDTYYGYTF,TGTGCCAGTATCTCACGGGACACCTACTATGGCTACACCTTC
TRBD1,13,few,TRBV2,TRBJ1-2,CASRGTGSYGYTF,TGTGCCAGCAGGGGGACAGGGAGCTATGGCTACACCTTC
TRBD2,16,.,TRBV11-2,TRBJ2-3,CASSFRLAGGSDTQYF,TGTGCCAGCAGCTTCAGACTAGCGGGGGGATCAGATACGCAGTATTTT
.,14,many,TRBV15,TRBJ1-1,CATSRRTENTEAFF,TGTGCCACCAGCAGACGGACAGAGAACACTGAAGCTTTCTTT
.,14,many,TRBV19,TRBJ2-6,CASMDPSLANVLTF,TGTGCCAGTATGGACCCCTCCCTTGCCAACGTCCTGACTTTC
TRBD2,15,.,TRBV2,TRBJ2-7,CASSGAGDTRYEQYF,TGTGCCAGCAGTGGAGCGGGAGATACGAGGTACGAGCAGTACTTC
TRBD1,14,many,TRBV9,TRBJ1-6,CASSVGQPNSPLHF,TGTGCCAGCAGCGTGGGACAGCCTAATTCACCCCTCCACTTT
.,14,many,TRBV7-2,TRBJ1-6,CASSVQGYNSPLHF,TGTGCCAGCAGCGTACAGGGATATAATTCACCCCTCCACTTT
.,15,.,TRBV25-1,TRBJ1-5,CASSETVYSNQPQHF,TGTGCCAGCAGTGAGACGGTTTATAGCAATCAGCCCCAGCATTTT
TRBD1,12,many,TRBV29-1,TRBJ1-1,CSADRVLGEAFF,TGCAGCGCCGACAGGGTCCTTGGGGAAGCTTTCTTT
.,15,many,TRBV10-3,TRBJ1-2,CAISDVGGATYGYTF,TGTGCCATCAGTGACGTCGGCGGAGCGACTTATGGCTACACCTTC
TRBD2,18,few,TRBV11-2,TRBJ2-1,CASSPPGLAERVGNEQFF,TGTGCCAGCAGCCCTCCGGGGCTAGCGGAGAGGGTGGGCAATGAGCAGTTCTTC
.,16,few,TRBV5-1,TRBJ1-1,CASSLARSLTNTEAFF,TGCGCCAGCAGCTTGGCCCGCAGCTTGACGAACACTGAAGCTTTCTTT
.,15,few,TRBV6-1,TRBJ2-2,CASTLNRANTGELFF,TGTGCCAGCACCCTAAACAGGGCGAACACCGGGGAGCTGTTTTTT
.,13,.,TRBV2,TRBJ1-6,CASILDGDSPLHF,TGTGCCAGCATCCTAGATGGGGACTCACCCCTCCACTTT
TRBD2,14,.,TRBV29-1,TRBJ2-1,CSYRTSGADNEQFF,TGCAGCTACCGGACTAGCGGGGCTGACAATGAGCAGTTCTTC
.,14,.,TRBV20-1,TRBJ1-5,CSADGGRNNQPQHF,TGCAGTGCTGATGGGGGCAGAAACAATCAGCCCCAGCATTTT
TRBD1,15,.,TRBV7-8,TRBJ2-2,CASSWGQGNTGELFF,TGTGCCAGCAGCTGGGGACAGGGGAACACCGGGGAGCTGTTTTTT
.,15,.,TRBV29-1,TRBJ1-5,CSVEEGTSGGQPQHF,TGCAGCGTTGAAGAAGGGACGTCCGGGGGTCAGCCCCAGCATTTT
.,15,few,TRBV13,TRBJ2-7,CANQTRGSSSYEQYF,TGTGCCAACCAAACAAGGGGATCCTCCTCCTACGAGCAGTACTTC
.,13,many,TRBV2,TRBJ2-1,CASSEAYSGKQFF,TGTGCCAGCAGTGAAGCGTACAGCGGAAAGCAGTTCTTC
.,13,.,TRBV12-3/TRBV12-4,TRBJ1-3,CASRHRAGNTIYF,TGTGCCAGCAGGCACAGGGCTGGAAACACCATATATTTT